This T cell receptor (beta chain) was sequenced in a study of human T cells and chemical hapten exposure. Indicated time point: pre-sensitization, week 0. Treatment: therapeutic diphenylcyclopropenone sensitization with weekly scalp DPC. Prior to each patch test being applied, blood was drawn. Donors, patients with alopecia ranging from 18 to 70 years old and judged suitable for DPC, provided samples. Only a few counts were recorded for this clonotype. This CDR3 has 16 amino acids. V was pared by 6 bases and J by 3 bases, with 7 bases of the junction left unmatched. Germline loops: CDR1 DFQATT, CDR2 SNEGSKA (reference sequence). One entry per CDR3 protein, called by TCRdb with MiXCR from the RACE reads. The sample yields tens of thousands of distinct CDR3 sequences, about 9.4% seen once.

The receptor comes from a woman aged 40 to 50 with alopecia areata. Some clones in this sample may be carry-over from other donors' samples. The sample here was whole blood, taken in connection with sensitization to the hapten diphenylcyclopropenone (DPC). J is TRBJ2-1 and V is TRBV20-1; 14 nucleotides line up with TRBD2. This chain's CDR3 is CSALGTSGGYYNEQFF. CDR3 nucleotide sequence: TGCAGTGCCCTGGGGACTAGCGGGGGATACTACAATGAGCAGTTCTTC.